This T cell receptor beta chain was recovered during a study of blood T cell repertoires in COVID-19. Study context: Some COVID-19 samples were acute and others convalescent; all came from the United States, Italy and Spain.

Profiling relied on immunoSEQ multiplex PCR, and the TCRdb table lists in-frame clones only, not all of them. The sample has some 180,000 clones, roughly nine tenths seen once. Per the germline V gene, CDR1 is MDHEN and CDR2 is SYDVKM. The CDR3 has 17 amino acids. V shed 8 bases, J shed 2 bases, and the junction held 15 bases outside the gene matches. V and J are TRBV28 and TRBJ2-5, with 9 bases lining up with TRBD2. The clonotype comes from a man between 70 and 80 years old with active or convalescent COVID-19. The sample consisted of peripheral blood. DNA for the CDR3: TGTGCCAGCTGGCCAATCGGGGTAGCGGGAGAACAAGAGACCCAGTACTTC. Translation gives CASWPIGVAGEQETQYF. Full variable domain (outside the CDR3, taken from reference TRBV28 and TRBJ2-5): DVKVTQSSRYLVKRTGEKVFLECVQDMDHENMFWYRQDPGLGLRLIYFSYDVKMKEKGDIPEGYSVSREKKERFSLILESASTNQTSMYLCASWPIGVAGEQETQYFGPGTRLLVL.